This T cell receptor (beta chain) is from a study of beta chain features in type 1 diabetes. Study details: Examination of sorted cells across all samples involved around 100,000,000 cells.

Comment on this clone: What it binds is not known.

Reverse transcription of all isolated RNA meant that expressed TCRB transcripts were sequenced. Profiling relied on immunoSEQ multiplex PCR, and the TCRdb table lists in-frame clones only, not all of them. The sample lists fewer than 150,000 clones, less than 8.5% occurring once. The germline CDR1 and CDR2 sequences are GTSNPN and SVGIG (reference sequence). CDR3 length equals 16 residues. V was shortened by 5 bases and J by 3 bases, with 22 bases between the two germline ends. Study-wide findings and caveats: Relative to healthy donors, patients appeared to have naive, central memory and Treg TCRB repertoires that were more similar.

The rearrangement joins TRBV30 to TRBJ1-1; D perhaps matches TRBD1 (6 bases). The material sequenced was central memory CD4+ T cells from blood. The sequence was collected from a woman in her 30s in good health. This CDR3 reads CAWSTWDTLRDTEAFF. The DNA for the CDR3 is TGTGCCTGGTCCACTTGGGACACCCTAAGGGACACTGAAGCTTTCTTT. The full variable domain, in which reference TRBV30 and TRBJ1-1 provide the parts outside the CDR3, is SQTIHQWPATLVQPVGSPLSLECTVEGTSNPNLYWYRQAAGRGLQLLFYSVGIGQISSEVPQNLSASRPQDRQFILSSKKLLLSDSGFYLCAWSTWDTLRDTEAFFGQGTRLTVV.